This T cell receptor (beta chain) was retrieved from a study of Ad26.COV2.S vaccination and SARS-CoV-2 variants. Study background: Once or twice, 56 days apart, Ad26.COV2.S was delivered intramuscularly.

Points on this clone: Its antigen is not identified.

This CDR3 is built from 14 residues. Trimming removed 4 bases at V and 5 bases at J, with 12 bases between. Germline-derived CDR1 and CDR2 are KGHSH and LQKENI. Profiling relied on immunoSEQ multiplex PCR, and the TCRdb table lists in-frame clones only, not all of them. The table lists 300,000 to 500,000 clones, 75% to 90% of them singletons. Findings and limits, study-wide: Vaccinees displayed broader spike-specific TCR repertoires than placebo recipients. Measures of TCR breadth and depth may have fallen short of total T cell responses.

Treatment in this sample: approximately 18 received Ad26.COV2.S at low or high dose, single or two shots; several received placebo; per-sample allocation not given. Sample collection was performed on day 63 after the first vaccine or placebo injection. An adult donor aged 18-55 years was enrolled in Boston. Sequenced material: peripheral blood, taken in a trial of Ad26.COV2.S vaccine versus placebo. The clonotype originates from a person aged 18-65 years who received the Ad26.COV2.S COVID-19 vaccine or a placebo. V is TRBV18 and J is TRBJ2-1; TRBD1 or TRBD2 may be the D gene (6 bases each). The CDR3 nucleotides read TGTGCCAGCTCACGGGGGGCTAGAAACAATGAGCAGTTCTTC. Protein: CASSRGARNNEQFF.